The 20 T cell receptor beta chains reported below all come from one sample, sequenced in a study of blood T cell repertoires in COVID-19. Assay: immunoSEQ multiplex PCR; the TCRdb copy retains only in-frame clones and omits some. The sample has a few hundred thousand clones; approximately 78% are singletons. Input material: peripheral blood. These receptors came from a woman over 75 with acute or convalescent COVID-19.

The rearrangement links TRBV6-5 to TRBJ2-3, with TRBD2 identical over 9 bases. This CDR3 is built from 13 residues. V shed 9 bases and J 4 bases; nucleotides not matched to a gene: 5. CDR1 is MNHEY and CDR2 is SVGAGI in the germline V gene. The DNA of the CDR3 is TGTGCCAGTGGTAGCGGGAGTGCAGATACGCAGTATTTT. Residues: CASGSGSADTQYF.

This chain uses TRBV6-5 with TRBJ1-5; the D is unclear. The CDR3 is 14 amino acids. V dropped 0 bases and J dropped 7 bases, with 10 bases sitting between them. CDR1 and CDR2 from the germline V gene are MNHEY and SVGAGI. As DNA, the CDR3 is TGTGCCAGCAGTTACTCCGGAGGACGCCAGCCCCAGCATTTT. This translates into CASSYSGGRQPQHF.

This clone was picked up a small number of times. The genes are TRBV7-2 and TRBJ2-5; the match to TRBD1 covers 10 bases. This CDR3 is 15 amino acids long. Trimming took 2 bases from V and 4 from J; bases not matched to a gene: 4. Germline CDR1 SGHTA, CDR2 FQGNSA. The CDR3 region has the DNA TGTGCCAGCAGCTTATGGGGACAGGGGACAGAGACCCAGTACTTC. This codes for CASSLWGQGTETQYF.

The chain links TRBV5-1 to TRBJ1-4; D is perhaps TRBD1 (5 bases). The CDR3 has 16 residues. Trimming left V 3 bases short and J 4 bases short, with 16 bases between. CDR1 is SGHRS and CDR2 is YFSETQ in the germline V gene. CDR3 protein: CASSSAAGQGNEKLFF. CDR3 sequence (DNA): TGCGCCAGCAGCTCGGCCGCGGGGCAGGGTAATGAAAAACTGTTTTTT.

The V call is TRBV9, the J call TRBJ2-5; 7 nucleotides align to TRBD2. Per germline, CDR1 SGDLS and CDR2 YYNGEE. The CDR3 is 14 residues long. The V and J ends lost 0 bases and 3 bases, in that order; junction bases with no gene match: 2. The CDR3 spells CASSVGLAEETQYF. CDR3 nucleotides: TGTGCCAGCAGCGTAGGTCTAGCGGAAGAGACCCAGTACTTC.

V is TRBV28 and J is TRBJ1-5; 8 bases line up with TRBD1. Germline CDR1 MDHEN, CDR2 SYDVKM. The trim removed 3 bases at V and 2 bases at J, leaving 0 bases unmatched. This CDR3 region has 14 residues. The DNA for the CDR3 is TGTGCCAGCAGTTTGACAGGGGGCAATCAGCCCCAGCATTTT. Its protein product is CASSLTGGNQPQHF.

The J gene is TRBJ1-3, the V gene TRBV19, with 7 bases matching TRBD1. CDR1 is LNHDA and CDR2 is SQIVND in the germline V gene (reference sequence). This CDR3 has 13 residues. After removal of 11 bases from V and 2 bases from J, the junction contained 6 bases not matched to a gene. The CDR3 bases are TGTGCCGGATCCACAGGGGCTGGAAACACCATATATTTT. Translation: CAGSTGAGNTIYF.

V is TRBV6-1 and J is TRBJ1-2; D is perhaps TRBD1 (6 bases). This CDR3 is built from 15 residues. CDR1 MNHNS and CDR2 SASEGT come from the germline V gene. V lost 0 bases, J lost 7 bases, and 15 bases lay in between. CDR3 residues: CASSEAPGQVPGYTF. For the CDR3, the DNA is TGTGCCAGCAGTGAAGCGCCGGGACAAGTCCCTGGCTACACCTTC.

This chain uses TRBV5-6 with TRBJ1-4, with TRBD1 matching over 8 bases. Germline V lookup: CDR1 SGHDT, CDR2 YYEEEE. After removal of 2 bases from V and 7 bases from J, the junction contained 7 bases not matched to a gene. The CDR3 covers 15 residues. CDR3 sequence (DNA): TGTGCCAGCAGCTTAGCAGGGGGCGCGAGTGAAAAACTGTTTTTT. Translation: CASSLAGGASEKLFF.

The genes are TRBV7-9 and TRBJ2-7, with 9 nucleotides matching TRBD2. The CDR3 has 14 amino acids. Germline V lookup: CDR1 SEHNR, CDR2 FQNEAQ (reference sequence). V was clipped by 4 bases and J by 3 bases; unmatched bases: 4. This chain's CDR3 is CASSSSGVSYEQYF. In DNA, the CDR3 is TGTGCCAGCAGCTCTAGCGGGGTAAGCTACGAGCAGTACTTC.

The V gene is TRBV19, the J gene TRBJ2-3; D gene ambiguous. Germline values: CDR1 LNHDA, CDR2 SQIVND (reference sequence). This CDR3 is built from 14 residues. V was shortened by 5 bases and J by 4 bases, with 13 bases between the two germline ends. CDR3 coding DNA: TGTGCCAGTAGTTGGAGAGGTGGCGCAGATACGCAGTATTTT. Translation gives CASSWRGGADTQYF.

V and J are TRBV11-1 and TRBJ2-7; D unresolved. V gave up 8 bases and J gave up 4 bases, with 12 bases separating them. The CDR3 length is 12 residues. Germline V gives CDR1 SGHAT, CDR2 FQDESV (reference sequence). The CDR3, as DNA: TGTGCCAGCTCTCTGAACGGTTACGAGCAGTACTTC. Amino acid sequence: CASSLNGYEQYF.

The rearrangement joins TRBV15 to TRBJ2-7; 7 bases map to TRBD2. The V gene's germline CDR1 is LNHNV and CDR2 YYDKDF (reference sequence). The CDR3 has 17 residues. The ends lost 0 bases at V and 2 bases at J; junction bases unmatched: 10. The CDR3 nucleotides read TGTGCCACCAGCAGAGACCTGGGGGGGGGACCCCCCTACGAGCAGTACTTC. It codes for CATSRDLGGGPPYEQYF. Combining the CDR3 with reference TRBV15 and TRBJ2-7 gives the whole variable domain DAMVIQNPRYQVTQFGKPVTLSCSQTLNHNVMYWYQQKSSQAPKLLFHYYDKDFNNEADTPDNFQSRRPNTSFCFLDIRSPGLGDTAMYLCATSRDLGGGPPYEQYFGPGTRLTVT.

The chain employs TRBV9 and TRBJ1-5; the D gene is possibly TRBD1 (5 bases). CDR1 is SGDLS and CDR2 is YYNGEE in the germline V gene. V was trimmed by 4 bases and J by 8 bases, leaving 16 bases between them. This CDR3 spans 14 amino acids. CDR3 in DNA: TGTGCCAGCAGCTTCCGGGGGGAGGGAGAGCCCCAGCATTTT. It codes for CASSFRGEGEPQHF.

This rearrangement joins TRBV4-3 to TRBJ2-5; D unclear. The CDR3 is 15 residues long. Germline V lookup: CDR1 LGHNA, CDR2 YSLEER. The V and J ends lost 1 base and 2 bases respectively, with 11 bases between them. The CDR3 reads CASSQALPRQETQYF. The CDR3 DNA follows: TGCGCCAGCAGCCAAGCGTTGCCTAGACAAGAGACCCAGTACTTC.

This clone was seen a few times. V usage is TRBV3-1 (or the pseudogene TRBV3-2) and J usage is TRBJ1-1; D unresolved. Trimming removed 6 bases from V and 8 bases from J, with 10 bases in between. This CDR3 has 11 amino acids. CDR1 and CDR2 from the germline V gene are LGHDT and YNNKEL (reference sequence). CDR3 loop: CASSRNSEAFF. In DNA form, the CDR3 reads TGTGCCAGCAGTCGCAACTCCGAAGCTTTCTTT.

The rearrangement links TRBV30 to TRBJ1-6; TRBD1 agrees at 11 bases. Germline trimming cut 3 bases from V and 0 bases from J; bases unmatched to any gene: 13. The CDR3 runs to 20 residues. Germline V gene lookup returns CDR1 GTSNPN and CDR2 SVGIG (reference sequence). The chain's CDR3 is CAWSPGTGGYFSSYNSPLHF. In DNA form, the CDR3 reads TGTGCCTGGAGCCCGGGGACAGGGGGTTACTTCAGCTCCTATAATTCACCCCTCCACTTT.

The gene calls are TRBV6-1 and TRBJ1-1, with a tentative D call TRBD1 (5 bases). CDR1 MNHNS and CDR2 SASEGT come from the germline V gene. The CDR3 has 13 amino acids. V lost 3 bases, J lost 5 bases, and 10 bases lay in between. DNA of the CDR3: TGTGCCAGCAGTGATAACCAGGGTACTGAAGCTTTCTTT. It yields the protein CASSDNQGTEAFF.

The rearrangement joins TRBV6-5 to TRBJ2-2, with 7 bases matching TRBD1. Germline values: CDR1 MNHEY, CDR2 SVGAGI. The CDR3 totals 14 residues. V lost 10 bases and J lost 3; bases outside the gene matches: 8. CDR3 sequence: CANSDRADTGELFF. The CDR3 DNA follows: TGTGCCAACTCCGACAGGGCTGACACCGGGGAGCTGTTTTTT.

This chain joins TRBV11-2 and TRBJ2-2; a possible D gene is TRBD2 (6 bases). Per the germline V gene, CDR1 is SGHAT and CDR2 is FQNNGV. With 5 bases removed from V and 4 bases from J, the gap between germline ends came to 14 bases. The CDR3 loop spans 15 amino acids. The CDR3 nucleotides read TGTGCCAGCAGCCGCCGGGAGAGGGGCACCGGGGAGCTGTTTTTT. The encoded protein is CASSRRERGTGELFF.